This entry features one T cell receptor beta chain sequence. This sample was taken from a study of T cells in Graves' hyperthyroidism and ophthalmopathy. Amplification of TCR beta CDR3 regions was performed using RNA transcripts as template. The HTBI primer set served for first-round RT-PCR of the TCR CDR3. TCRdb re-called the multiplex PCR reads with MiXCR, one entry per CDR3 protein. The top ten hold about a tenth of the sample, which has under 800,000 distinct CDR3 sequences, 13% to 15% seen once. Patients aged 18 to 65 had newly diagnosed hyperthyroidism lasting under 2 months. PBMCs came from 10 ml fresh peripheral blood. The sequence was obtained from a woman aged 18-29 years with Graves' hyperthyroidism. Sample: blood.

The DNA of the CDR3 is TGCAGTGCTAGAGATGGCACCGGCCCTGGCACTGAAGCTTTCTTT. Amino acid sequence: CSARDGTGPGTEAFF. The V and J genes are TRBV20-1 and TRBJ1-1; D remains ambiguous. The germline CDR1 and CDR2 sequences are DFQATT and SNEGSKA (reference sequence). The CDR3 loop spans 15 amino acids. V lost 0 bases and J lost 4, with 15 bases in between.